The rows below give T cell receptor beta chains drawn from one sample of a study of human T cells and chemical hapten exposure. One entry per CDR3 protein, called by TCRdb with MiXCR from the RACE reads. Of 85,000 to 100,000 distinct CDR3 sequences listed, 11% are singletons. The sample in question was whole blood, obtained in connection with sensitization to the hapten diphenylcyclopropenone (DPC). All receptors derive from a middle-aged man with alopecia areata. Some clones in this sample may be carry-over from other donors' samples. CDR3s include the opening cysteine and the closing phenylalanine or tryptophan. D genes are given only for firm matches. Size values are once, few and many counts, or a class for expanded clones, and some rows have none.

v_call	d_call	j_call	clone_size	cdr3_aa	cdr3_nt
TRBV24-1	.	TRBJ1-4	few	CATSDSPGEKLFF	TGTGCCACCAGTGATTCTCCAGGAGAAAAACTGTTTTTT
TRBV7-2	TRBD2	TRBJ2-7	few	CASSLTSGLPSYEQYF	TGTGCCAGCAGCTTAACTAGCGGACTCCCCTCCTACGAGCAGTACTTC
TRBV7-9	TRBD1	TRBJ1-1	many	CASSPQGQGFTEAFF	TGTGCCAGCAGCCCCCAAGGACAGGGATTCACTGAAGCTTTCTTT
TRBV30	.	TRBJ2-3	few	CAWSVGSVHTDTQYF	TGTGCCTGGAGTGTTGGGTCAGTTCACACAGATACGCAGTATTTT
TRBV5-6	.	TRBJ1-1	.	CASSLVGNPPMNTEAFF	TGTGCCAGCAGCTTGGTGGGAAACCCTCCTATGAACACTGAAGCTTTCTTT
TRBV28	.	TRBJ2-3	.	CASSPPDYSARPFTDTQYF	TGTGCCAGCAGTCCCCCCGACTATTCGGCGCGGCCTTTCACAGATACGCAGTATTTT
TRBV6-2/TRBV6-3	TRBD2	TRBJ2-5	.	CASRAGTEETQYF	TGTGCCAGCAGAGCGGGAACAGAAGAGACCCAGTACTTC
TRBV7-2	TRBD2	TRBJ2-3	.	CASRPPGLAGVGAPDTQYF	TGTGCCAGCAGACCACCGGGACTAGCGGGAGTGGGCGCCCCAGATACGCAGTATTTT
TRBV6-5	TRBD2	TRBJ2-3	many	CASSYRGLAGSTDTQYF	TGTGCCAGCAGTTACCGTGGACTAGCAGGGAGCACAGATACGCAGTATTTT
TRBV5-4	TRBD1	TRBJ1-2	.	CASSLATGDGYTF	TGTGCCAGCAGCTTGGCAACAGGGGATGGCTACACCTTC
TRBV7-2	.	TRBJ2-3	.	CASSLALGGPDTQYF	TGTGCCAGCAGCTTAGCGCTAGGCGGCCCAGATACGCAGTATTTT
TRBV2	TRBD2	TRBJ2-3	.	CASSLLHSGSLPDTQYF	TGTGCCAGCAGTTTACTCCATAGCGGGAGTCTCCCAGATACGCAGTATTTT
TRBV7-2	TRBD2	TRBJ2-3	many	CASSLVAGGTDTQYF	TGTGCCAGCAGCTTAGTAGCGGGAGGCACAGATACGCAGTATTTT
TRBV12-3/TRBV12-4	TRBD2	TRBJ2-1	many	CASSPGGVGEQFF	TGTGCCAGCAGTCCCGGGGGGGTTGGTGAGCAGTTCTTC
TRBV6-2/TRBV6-3	.	TRBJ2-1	few	CASSWARTSNEQFF	TGTGCCAGCAGTTGGGCCCGTACCTCCAATGAGCAGTTCTTC
TRBV2	.	TRBJ2-6	.	CAGRSDSGANVLTF	TGTGCCGGCAGAAGCGACTCTGGGGCCAACGTCCTGACTTTC
TRBV6-1	.	TRBJ2-1	few	CASTSSWVQFF	TGTGCCAGCACCTCCTCATGGGTGCAGTTCTTC
TRBV5-5	.	TRBJ1-1	many	CARPAGTGNTEAFF	TGTGCCAGGCCGGCGGGGACGGGGAACACTGAAGCTTTCTTT
TRBV3-1	.	TRBJ2-7	.	CASSQGAESYEQYF	TGTGCCAGCAGCCAAGGAGCGGAATCCTACGAGCAGTACTTC
TRBV27	TRBD2	TRBJ2-3	.	CASSLFREGNTQYF	TGTGCCAGCAGTTTGTTCCGGGAGGGAAATACGCAGTATTTT
TRBV29-1	.	TRBJ1-1	many	CSVGDERTEAFF	TGCAGCGTTGGGGACGAGAGGACTGAAGCTTTCTTT
TRBV9	TRBD1	TRBJ1-2	few	CASSGRGLSNYGYTF	TGTGCCAGCAGCGGAAGGGGGCTAAGTAACTATGGCTACACCTTC
TRBV6-2/TRBV6-3	TRBD2	TRBJ2-1	many	CASSFEVAGAGYNEQFF	TGTGCCAGCAGCTTTGAAGTAGCGGGAGCCGGGTACAATGAGCAGTTCTTC
TRBV6-2/TRBV6-3	.	TRBJ1-1	.	CASRGGRGTGWTEAFF	TGTGCCAGCAGGGGCGGCCGAGGTACAGGGTGGACTGAAGCTTTCTTT
TRBV7-2	.	TRBJ2-7	.	CASSLALYEQYF	TGTGCCAGCAGCTTAGCGCTTTACGAGCAGTACTTC
TRBV27	.	TRBJ1-6	many	CASSQKGSSPLHF	TGTGCCAGCAGTCAAAAGGGGAGTTCACCCCTCCACTTT
TRBV4-1	TRBD2	TRBJ2-3	few	CASSQTLAGVVDTQYF	TGCGCCAGCAGCCAAACACTAGCGGGAGTCGTGGATACGCAGTATTTT
TRBV7-8	.	TRBJ1-1	few	CASSLAPARLNTEAFF	TGTGCCAGCAGCTTAGCTCCAGCTAGGCTTAACACTGAAGCTTTCTTT
TRBV30	TRBD1	TRBJ2-2	.	CAWRQGDTGELFF	TGTGCCTGGAGACAGGGGGACACCGGGGAGCTGTTTTTT
TRBV6-2/TRBV6-3	TRBD2	TRBJ2-1	few	CASSPDAGGIYNEQFF	TGTGCCAGCAGTCCAGACGCGGGAGGAATTTACAATGAGCAGTTCTTC
TRBV24-1	.	TRBJ1-2	.	CATSIPTVNYGYTF	TGTGCCACCAGTATACCGACAGTTAACTATGGCTACACCTTC
TRBV7-7	.	TRBJ2-5	many	CASSFSALQETQYF	TGTGCTAGCAGCTTTAGTGCATTACAAGAGACCCAGTACTTC
TRBV28	TRBD1	TRBJ2-1	.	CASRPGDRRYNEQFF	TGTGCCAGCAGACCGGGGGACAGGCGCTACAATGAGCAGTTCTTC
TRBV10-2	TRBD2	TRBJ2-1	few	CASSEPGTSGYNEQFF	TGCGCCAGCAGTGAGCCCGGGACTAGTGGCTACAATGAGCAGTTCTTC
TRBV12-3/TRBV12-4	TRBD2	TRBJ2-1	many	CASSSGTIHNEQFF	TGTGCCAGCAGTTCCGGGACTATCCACAATGAGCAGTTCTTC
TRBV6-2/TRBV6-3	TRBD2	TRBJ2-1	few	CASSYSELAGGEQFF	TGTGCCAGCAGTTACTCGGAGCTAGCGGGAGGGGAGCAGTTCTTC
TRBV6-2/TRBV6-3	TRBD2	TRBJ2-5	few	CASSLRGTSGSSQETQYF	TGTGCCAGCAGTCTACGCGGGACTAGCGGTTCGTCTCAAGAGACCCAGTACTTC
TRBV20-1	TRBD2	TRBJ2-3	.	CSVLAGGPSDTQYF	TGCAGTGTACTAGCGGGAGGGCCGTCAGATACGCAGTATTTT
TRBV7-2	TRBD1	TRBJ1-6	many	CASSPRGSTGQNSPLHF	TGTGCCAGCAGCCCTAGGGGATCGACAGGGCAAAATTCACCCCTCCACTTT
TRBV28	.	TRBJ2-7	.	CASRSGAAAKYEQYF	TGTGCCAGCCGATCGGGGGCGGCTGCCAAGTACGAGCAGTACTTC
TRBV12-3/TRBV12-4	.	TRBJ2-3	.	CASLLAGANTDTQYF	TGTGCCAGCCTCCTTGCGGGGGCCAACACAGATACGCAGTATTTT
TRBV6-5	TRBD2	TRBJ2-7	.	CASSLVSLASIKYF	TGTGCCAGCAGTTTAGTGTCACTAGCGTCGATCAAGTACTTC
TRBV6-2/TRBV6-3	TRBD1	TRBJ2-2	.	CASTGTGGTGELFF	TGTGCCAGCACCGGGACAGGGGGCACCGGGGAGCTGTTTTTT
TRBV2	.	TRBJ1-5	.	CASSLDYSNQPQHF	TGTGCCAGCTCTTTGGATTATAGCAATCAGCCCCAGCATTTT
TRBV7-9	.	TRBJ2-7	.	CASSLLGSHEQYF	TGTGCCAGCAGCTTGCTGGGGTCCCACGAGCAGTACTTC
TRBV10-3	TRBD1	TRBJ1-1	few	CAISRQGEAFF	TGTGCCATCAGTAGACAGGGTGAAGCTTTCTTT
TRBV5-1	TRBD1	TRBJ2-3	many	CASSLIQGADTQYF	TGCGCCAGCAGCTTGATACAGGGGGCAGATACGCAGTATTTT
TRBV12-3/TRBV12-4	TRBD2	TRBJ2-7	.	CASSPTGGGRAWSMEQYF	TGTGCCAGCAGCCCCACAGGTGGGGGGAGGGCCTGGAGTATGGAGCAGTACTTC